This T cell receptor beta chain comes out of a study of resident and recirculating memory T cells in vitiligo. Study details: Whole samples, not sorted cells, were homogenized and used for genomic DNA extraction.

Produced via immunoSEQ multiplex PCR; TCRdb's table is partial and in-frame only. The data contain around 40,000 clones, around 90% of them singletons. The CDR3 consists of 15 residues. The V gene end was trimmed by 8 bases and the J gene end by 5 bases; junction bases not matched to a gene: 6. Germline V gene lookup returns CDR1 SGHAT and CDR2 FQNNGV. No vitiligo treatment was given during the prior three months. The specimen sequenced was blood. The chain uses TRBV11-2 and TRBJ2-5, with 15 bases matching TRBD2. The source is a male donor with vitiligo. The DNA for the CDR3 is TGTGCCAGCCACCCGGGGACTAGCGGGAGGGAGACCCAGTACTTC. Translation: CASHPGTSGRETQYF.